Below, 21 T cell receptor beta chains from the same sample are listed, as sequenced in a study of T cells in Graves' hyperthyroidism and ophthalmopathy. RNA transcripts provided the source from which TCR beta CDR3 regions were amplified. HTBI primers were the set used in a first-round RT-PCR of the TCR CDR3. Each CDR3 protein is one row after TCRdb ran MiXCR on the multiplex PCR reads. The sample has roughly 600,000 distinct CDR3 sequences, around 13% seen once. Sequenced input: blood. These receptors were obtained from a woman between 45 and 60 years old with Graves' ophthalmopathy.

This clonotype was counted many times. V and J are TRBV28 and TRBJ2-2; D not certain. This CDR3 spans 16 amino acids. V dropped 3 bases and J dropped 1 base, with 12 bases sitting between them. Germline V gives CDR1 MDHEN, CDR2 SYDVKM. For the CDR3, the DNA is TGTGCCAGCAGTTTCTTGCAGACGTTGAACACCGGGGAGCTGTTTTTT. It encodes CASSFLQTLNTGELFF.

This clonotype was seen repeatedly, ten times or more. The chain combines TRBV2 with TRBJ2-5; 12 bases match TRBD1. CDR3 length: 15 residues. Germline V gene sequence: CDR1 SNHLY, CDR2 FYNNEI. Trimming removed 7 bases from V and 5 bases from J; junction bases left unmatched: 8. Written as DNA, the CDR3 is TGTGCCAGCACCTCGGGACAGGGGGCTTTTGAGACCCAGTACTTC. Its protein product is CASTSGQGAFETQYF.

This clonotype was found many times. This chain connects TRBV13 to TRBJ2-2, with D possibly TRBD1 on 6 matching bases. Trimming pared 2 bases from V and 4 bases from J, leaving 11 bases between. The CDR3 has 15 amino acids. Looked up from germline, CDR1 is PRHDT and CDR2 is FYEKMQ (reference sequence). As DNA, the CDR3 is TGTGCCAGCAGCTTATCCGGACAGCCCACCGGGGAGCTGTTTTTT. Protein sequence: CASSLSGQPTGELFF.

This clonotype was observed at least ten times. The chain is built from TRBV6-5 and TRBJ2-5, with 7 bases that match TRBD1. The ends lost 0 bases at V and 5 bases at J; junction bases unmatched: 3. The CDR3 consists of 14 residues. Germline CDR1 and CDR2: MNHEY and SVGAGI. The CDR3 spells CASSYSTGPETQYF. CDR3 sequence (DNA): TGTGCCAGCAGTTACTCGACAGGGCCGGAGACCCAGTACTTC.

This clonotype was seen repeatedly, ten times or more. The chain combines TRBV6-5 with TRBJ2-7; 7 positions agree with TRBD1. The CDR3 is 14 residues long. CDR1 is MNHEY, CDR2 SVGAGI, per germline. V lost 0 bases and J lost 3; bases outside the gene matches: 2. CDR3 coding DNA: TGTGCCAGCAGTTACTCGGGACAGAACTACGAGCAGTACTTC. Translation: CASSYSGQNYEQYF.

This rearrangement joins TRBV6-1 to TRBJ2-5; D ambiguous. V lost 0 bases to trimming and J lost 5 bases, with 13 bases between them. This CDR3 contains 15 residues. The germline gives CDR1 MNHNS, CDR2 SASEGT. The CDR3 is CASSEAGFGSETQYF. The CDR3 DNA sequence: TGTGCCAGCAGTGAAGCAGGGTTTGGATCGGAGACCCAGTACTTC.

This clonotype was picked up many times. Relative to the germline gene, one junction end is altered; a read error may explain this. The chain has TRBV5-6 and TRBJ2-1; D unresolved. CDR3 length: 17 amino acids. Germline V gene lookup returns CDR1 SGHDT and CDR2 YYEEEE. This CDR3 reads CASSLDLAASPYTEQFF. The CDR3 DNA follows: TGTGCCAGCAGCTTGGATTTAGCTGCTTCCCCCTACACTGAGCAGTTCTTC.

The sample holds many counts of this clonotype. The chain recombines TRBV6-1 with TRBJ1-2, with 7 nucleotides matching TRBD1. The trim removed 4 bases at V and 2 bases at J, leaving 4 bases unmatched. Germline lookup yields CDR1 MNHNS and CDR2 SASEGT. The CDR3 is made up of 14 amino acids. This chain's CDR3 is CASSAPGQNYGYTF. In DNA form, the CDR3 reads TGTGCCAGCAGTGCCCCGGGACAGAACTATGGCTACACCTTC.

This clonotype was seen a few times. The genes are TRBV9 and TRBJ2-1; 10 nucleotides agree with TRBD2. The V gene end was trimmed by 0 bases and the J gene end by 7 bases; junction bases not matched to a gene: 13. CDR3 length: 18 residues. Germline values: CDR1 SGDLS, CDR2 YYNGEE. The CDR3 nucleotides read TGTGCCAGCAGCGTAGAGGCCCTAGCGGGAGTTGGGAAGAATGAGCAGTTCTTC. Translation gives CASSVEALAGVGKNEQFF.

There are a few counts of this clonotype. The V and J genes are TRBV29-1 and TRBJ2-3; D remains unclear. Looked up from germline, CDR1 is SQVTM and CDR2 is ANQGSEA. This CDR3 contains 12 residues. Trimming removed 2 bases at V and 2 bases at J, with 5 bases between. CDR3 DNA sequence: TGCAGCGTTGAATTGGCCACAGATACGCAGTATTTT. This codes for CSVELATDTQYF.

The rearrangement joins TRBV7-9 to TRBJ2-3; 7 nucleotides line up with TRBD2. The CDR3 consists of 17 residues. The J segment lost 0 bases and the V segment lost 1 base, leaving 7 bases of the junction unmatched. Per germline, CDR1 SEHNR and CDR2 FQNEAQ (reference sequence). The CDR3 spells CASSLDRGRASTDTQYF. The CDR3 nucleotides read TGTGCCAGCAGCTTAGATCGGGGGAGGGCCAGCACAGATACGCAGTATTTT.

The chain links TRBV7-8 to TRBJ1-6, with a possible D match to TRBD1 (5 bases). The CDR3 runs to 15 residues. The germline V gene encodes CDR1 SGHVS and CDR2 FQNEAQ. Deletions cut 4 bases from V and 4 bases from J, with 11 bases between. The CDR3 is CASSYLTAYNSPLHF. The CDR3 nucleotides are TGTGCCAGCAGCTACTTGACAGCGTATAATTCACCCCTCCACTTT.

This clonotype was counted many times. The chain carries TRBV7-2 and TRBJ1-2; D call uncertain. Germline V lookup: CDR1 SGHTA, CDR2 FQGNSA. The CDR3 is 14 residues long. V was cut by 1 base and J by 4 bases, with 10 bases left in between. Here the CDR3 DNA reads TGTGCCAGCAGCTTAGTGGGGATGCTCTATGGCTACACCTTC. It encodes CASSLVGMLYGYTF.

This clonotype was seen many times. The chain combines TRBV6-1 with TRBJ2-7, with TRBD2 matching over 11 bases. The CDR3 covers 16 residues. Germline V gene data show CDR1 as MNHNS and CDR2 as SASEGT. V lost 5 bases to trimming and J lost 4 bases; unmatched junction nucleotides: 10. Written as DNA, the CDR3 is TGTGCCAGCAGTACCCCGGGACTAGCGGAGGCTTACGAGCAGTACTTC. As protein: CASSTPGLAEAYEQYF.

This clonotype was recorded many times. The rearrangement uses TRBV13 and TRBJ2-1, with 9 bases that match TRBD2. The CDR3 has 15 amino acids. The germline V gene has CDR1 PRHDT and CDR2 FYEKMQ (reference sequence). The trim removed 8 bases at V and 7 bases at J, leaving 12 bases unmatched. The CDR3 is CASGLAGSLENEQFF. DNA of the CDR3: TGTGCCAGCGGTCTAGCGGGATCTCTCGAAAATGAGCAGTTCTTC.

V usage is TRBV5-1 and J usage is TRBJ2-5; 7 positions match TRBD2. Germline assignment: CDR1 SGHRS and CDR2 YFSETQ. V lost 4 bases and J lost 4; bases outside the gene matches: 22. The CDR3 runs to 19 residues. The CDR3 protein is CASSQALSGWGDFGETQYF. Here the CDR3 DNA reads TGCGCCAGCAGCCAAGCACTTAGCGGGTGGGGGGATTTCGGAGAGACCCAGTACTTC.

This clonotype appeared a few times. The chain couples TRBV25-1 to TRBJ2-5; D may be TRBD2 (7 bases). The CDR3 length is 16 residues. V lost 1 base and J lost 5, with 17 bases in between. CDR1 is MGHDK and CDR2 is SYGVNS in the germline V gene. CDR3 sequence: CASSESVWGGGETQYF. In DNA form, the CDR3 reads TGTGCCAGCAGTGAATCTGTTTGGGGGGGCGGCGAGACCCAGTACTTC.

Concerning this clonotype: With a much larger clone just one base away, this may be a read error. Since no conserved phenylalanine or tryptophan closes the CDR3, a read error is the likely cause. V is TRBV18 and J is TRBJ1-1, with D possibly being TRBD1 (5 bases). The CDR3 sequence is 13 residues long. Trimming removed 6 bases at V and 1 base at J, with 9 bases between. Germline V gives CDR1 KGHSH, CDR2 LQKENI. The CDR3 DNA is TGTGCCAGCTCTTACGGACAGAACACTGAAGCTTTCCTT. Its translation: CASSYGQNTEAFL.

The chain joins TRBV7-9 to TRBJ2-5, with 8 bases that match TRBD2. Germline CDR1 is SEHNR and CDR2 is FQNEAQ (reference sequence). The length of the CDR3 is 15 residues. The V and J ends lost 3 bases and 4 bases, in that order; junction bases with no gene match: 7. CDR3 loop: CASSLSGSTIETQYF. DNA of the CDR3: TGTGCCAGCAGCTTGAGCGGGAGCACAATAGAGACCCAGTACTTC.

This clonotype was found many times. The chain joins TRBV7-6 to TRBJ1-1, with D unresolved. V was shortened by 4 bases and J by 5 bases, with 14 bases between the two germline ends. The CDR3 runs 14 residues. Germline V gives CDR1 SGHVS, CDR2 FNYEAQ. In nucleotides, the CDR3 is TGTGCCAGCAGCTCTAACATACCGGGGACTGAAGCTTTCTTT. Translating gives CASSSNIPGTEAFF.

The V and J genes are TRBV2 and TRBJ2-3, with TRBD1 matching over 7 bases. Germline V gene sequence: CDR1 SNHLY, CDR2 FYNNEI. The CDR3 spans 15 residues. V shed 2 bases, J shed 6 bases, and the junction held 8 bases outside the gene matches. CDR3: CASSEQRQGLDTQYF. CDR3 DNA: TGTGCCAGCAGTGAACAACGACAGGGATTGGATACGCAGTATTTT. Based on the CDR3 plus reference TRBV2 and TRBJ2-3, the full variable domain is EPEVTQTPSHQVTQMGQEVILRCVPISNHLYFYWYRQILGQKVEFLVSFYNNEISEKSEIFDDQFSVERPDGSNFTLKIRSTKLEDSAMYFCASSEQRQGLDTQYFGPGTRLTVL.